A single sample gave rise to the 12 T cell receptor beta chains below, sequenced in a study of blood T cell repertoires in COVID-19. Profiled with immunoSEQ multiplex PCR; TCRdb holds only in-frame clones, not every one. The sample gives roughly 81,000 clones, approximately 85% of which show up once; 3% is in the top ten. Material for sequencing was peripheral blood. Source of these receptors: an elderly woman with COVID-19, enrolled during active disease.

This clone occurred a few times. This chain joins TRBV12-5 and TRBJ2-7; 11 positions agree with TRBD2. The CDR3 has 13 amino acids. Germline V gene data show CDR1 as LGHNT and CDR2 as FRNRAP. V shed 6 bases and J 6 bases; nucleotides not matched to a gene: 4. The DNA for the CDR3 is TGTGCTAGTGGCTTAGCGGGGGGGAGCGAGCAGTACTTC. Translation: CASGLAGGSEQYF.

The rearrangement joins TRBV10-3 to TRBJ1-2; 9 bases map to TRBD1. The CDR3 length is 15 residues. From germline, CDR1 is ENHRY and CDR2 SYGVKD. Trimming took 0 bases from V and 4 from J; bases not matched to a gene: 3. The CDR3 loop is CAISESADRGYGYTF. The CDR3 bases are TGTGCCATCAGTGAGTCAGCGGACAGGGGCTATGGCTACACCTTC.

The V gene is TRBV28, the J gene TRBJ1-2; weak D call: TRBD1 (6 bases). The CDR3 runs 13 residues. From germline, CDR1 is MDHEN and CDR2 SYDVKM. V shed 2 bases and J shed 4 bases, with 8 bases lying between them. Here the CDR3 DNA reads TGTGCCAGCAGTTTAAACAGGGCCTATGGCTACACCTTC. Its translation is CASSLNRAYGYTF.

This clone was picked up a small number of times. The chain is built from TRBV30 and TRBJ2-1; D unresolved. V shed 6 bases and J shed 2 bases, with 14 bases lying between them. Germline V gene lookup returns CDR1 GTSNPN and CDR2 SVGIG (reference sequence). The CDR3 length is 14 residues. This CDR3 is CACAVVSPYNEQFF. The CDR3 region has the DNA TGTGCCTGTGCGGTAGTAAGCCCCTACAATGAGCAGTTCTTC.

The chain joins TRBV9 to TRBJ1-1; D gene ambiguous. V was pared by 0 bases and J by 0 bases, with 9 bases between. The CDR3 runs 15 residues. The germline CDR1 and CDR2 sequences are SGDLS and YYNGEE. CDR3 sequence (DNA): TGTGCCAGCAGCGTAGGTAGAAGCATGAACACTGAAGCTTTCTTT. As protein: CASSVGRSMNTEAFF.

This clone was observed a single time. The V and J genes are TRBV27 and TRBJ1-2; D is ambiguous. Per the germline V gene, CDR1 is MNHEY and CDR2 is SMNVEV (reference sequence). The CDR3 is made up of 14 amino acids. V was trimmed by 5 bases and J by 4 bases, leaving 14 bases between them. Written as DNA, the CDR3 is TGTGCCAGCAGTCCGACTAACCGGGTCTATGGCTACACCTTC. Its protein product is CASSPTNRVYGYTF.

CDR3 loop: CATSDSRTSTNEKLFF. In nucleotides, the CDR3 is TGTGCCACCAGTGATTCCCGGACATCAACTAATGAAAAACTGTTTTTT. The chain uses TRBV24-1 and TRBJ1-4; D is perhaps TRBD1 (5 bases). The CDR3 length is 16 residues. V gave up 2 bases and J gave up 0 bases, with 9 bases separating them. CDR1 KGHDR and CDR2 SFDVKD come from the germline V gene.

This chain links TRBV18 with TRBJ2-7; 8 nucleotides line up with TRBD1. The CDR3 contains 15 residues. Unmatched junction bases numbered 7, after V lost 6 bases and J lost 0 bases. Per germline, CDR1 KGHSH and CDR2 LQKENI. CDR3 sequence (DNA): TGTGCCAGCTCGACAGGGGCGGGTACCTCCTACGAGCAGTACTTC. It yields the protein CASSTGAGTSYEQYF.

The chain has TRBV12-3 or TRBV12-4 and TRBJ2-3; D might be TRBD2 (5 bases). This CDR3 has 13 residues. V lost 6 bases to trimming and J lost 4 bases, with 11 bases between them. CDR3: CASRRSGADTQYF. The CDR3 coding sequence is TGTGCCAGCAGGCGAAGCGGCGCAGATACGCAGTATTTT.

The chain links TRBV29-1 to TRBJ2-5; a weak D match, TRBD2 (5 bases). This CDR3 spans 12 amino acids. The V gene's germline CDR1 is SQVTM and CDR2 ANQGSEA. The V and J ends lost 7 bases and 2 bases respectively, with 11 bases between them. CDR3 DNA sequence: TGCAGCGCCGAGCGGCAGCAAGAGACCCAGTACTTC. Encoded protein: CSAERQQETQYF.

This rearrangement joins TRBV28 to TRBJ2-7; 9 bases line up with TRBD2. The germline V gene encodes CDR1 MDHEN and CDR2 SYDVKM. The trim removed 1 base at V and 4 bases at J, leaving 5 bases unmatched. The CDR3 length is 15 residues. The CDR3 spells CASSLSAGGRYEQYF. In DNA, the CDR3 is TGTGCCAGCAGTTTATCGGCGGGGGGGAGATACGAGCAGTACTTC.

The chain joins TRBV2 to TRBJ2-7, with D possibly being TRBD2 (6 bases). Germline CDR1 and CDR2: SNHLY and FYNNEI. This CDR3 has 14 residues. V lost 7 bases and J lost 0, with 13 bases in between. The CDR3 DNA reads TGTGCCAGCAAGGGTTTAGCGGCCTCCTACGAGCAGTACTTC. Translated: CASKGLAASYEQYF.